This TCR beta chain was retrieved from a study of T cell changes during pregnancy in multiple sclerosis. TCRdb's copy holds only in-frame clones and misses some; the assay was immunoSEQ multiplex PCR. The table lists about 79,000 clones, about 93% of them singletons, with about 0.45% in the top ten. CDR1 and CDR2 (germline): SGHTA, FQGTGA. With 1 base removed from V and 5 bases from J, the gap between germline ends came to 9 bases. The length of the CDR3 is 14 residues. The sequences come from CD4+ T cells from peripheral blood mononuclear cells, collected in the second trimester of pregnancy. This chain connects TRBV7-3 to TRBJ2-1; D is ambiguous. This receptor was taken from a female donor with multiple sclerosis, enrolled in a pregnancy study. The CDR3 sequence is CASSLMSADNEQFF. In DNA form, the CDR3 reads TGTGCCAGCAGCTTAATGAGCGCCGACAATGAGCAGTTCTTC.